The rows below give T cell receptor beta chains drawn from one sample of a study of T cell responses to AZD1222 COVID-19 vaccine. The method was immunoSEQ multiplex PCR; TCRdb's version includes in-frame clones alone and lacks a portion of them. The sample shows roughly 99,000 clones, more than 75% of them seen only once. This specimen consisted of peripheral blood, obtained on day 0 of AZD1222 vaccination. Every receptor here comes from an adult in good health. Both conserved end residues are part of each CDR3. Each record gives: J gene, V gene, D gene, CDR3 DNA, CDR3 protein. The D gene is left open where the match is weak.

J: TRBJ1-1
V: TRBV28
D: TRBD1
DNA: TGTGCCAGCAGCTCACCGGGACAGGTCACTGAAGCTTTCTTT
CDR3: CASSSPGQVTEAFF

J: TRBJ1-5
V: TRBV2
D: TRBD1
DNA: TGTGCCAGCAGCCAGGGGGGCGGTCAGCCCCAGCATTTT
CDR3: CASSQGGGQPQHF

J: TRBJ1-3
V: TRBV7-8
D: TRBD1
DNA: TGTGCCAGCAGCTTAGCAGGACAGGGGGCCCGGCCAGACACCATATATTTT
CDR3: CASSLAGQGARPDTIYF

J: TRBJ1-5
V: TRBV10-3
D: .
DNA: TGTGCCACCAAAAGTAGAGGGAATCAGCCCCAGCATTTT
CDR3: CATKSRGNQPQHF

J: TRBJ2-1
V: TRBV5-1
D: TRBD1
DNA: TGCGCCAGCAGTTTCGACGCAGGGGGCGCCTACAATGAGCAGTTCTTC
CDR3: CASSFDAGGAYNEQFF

J: TRBJ2-1
V: TRBV3-1/TRBV3-2
D: TRBD2
DNA: TGTGCCAGCAGCCAAGAGTTGACTAGCGGGGGGCCTGTATACAATGAGCAGTTCTTC
CDR3: CASSQELTSGGPVYNEQFF

J: TRBJ1-4
V: TRBV5-4
D: TRBD1
DNA: TGTGCCAGCAGCTCGACAGGGAGGGGAAATGAAAAACTGTTTTTT
CDR3: CASSSTGRGNEKLFF

J: TRBJ2-3
V: TRBV6-6
D: TRBD1
DNA: TGTGCCAGCAGTGCCCGGGACAGGGGAGGCACAGATACGCAGTATTTT
CDR3: CASSARDRGGTDTQYF

J: TRBJ1-3
V: TRBV29-1
D: .
DNA: TGCAGCGTTGAAGGACAACCACCCTCTGGAAACACCATATATTTT
CDR3: CSVEGQPPSGNTIYF

J: TRBJ2-7
V: TRBV7-2
D: .
DNA: TGTGCCAGCAGCTTAGGTGGTGACTCCTACGAGCAGTACTTC
CDR3: CASSLGGDSYEQYF

J: TRBJ1-6
V: TRBV5-6
D: TRBD1
DNA: TGTGCCAGCAGCACATACCGGACAGGGATTGGGGTCTTAAATTCACCCCTCCACTTT
CDR3: CASSTYRTGIGVLNSPLHF

J: TRBJ1-2
V: TRBV7-2
D: .
DNA: TGTGCCAGCAGCCCCAGGTCGGGGGTAAAAAATGGCTACACCTTC
CDR3: CASSPRSGVKNGYTF

J: TRBJ1-2
V: TRBV18
D: .
DNA: TGTGCCAGCTCACTAGGGACCGCCGGGGGCTACACCTTC
CDR3: CASSLGTAGGYTF

J: TRBJ2-7
V: TRBV18
D: .
DNA: TGTGCCAGCTCACCACCCCCAGGGACCTACGAGCAGTACTTC
CDR3: CASSPPPGTYEQYF

J: TRBJ1-6
V: TRBV5-1
D: .
DNA: TGCGCCAGCAGCCCCCGGGAGGAGGGTAGTAATTCACCCCTCCACTTT
CDR3: CASSPREEGSNSPLHF

J: TRBJ1-6
V: TRBV9
D: .
DNA: TGTGCCAGCAGCCCGGATCCGGGGTTCTCCTATAATTCACCCCTCCACTTT
CDR3: CASSPDPGFSYNSPLHF

J: TRBJ1-2
V: TRBV7-3
D: .
DNA: TGTGCCAGCAGCTTAGAGGGGGTTGAGGGCTACACCTTC
CDR3: CASSLEGVEGYTF